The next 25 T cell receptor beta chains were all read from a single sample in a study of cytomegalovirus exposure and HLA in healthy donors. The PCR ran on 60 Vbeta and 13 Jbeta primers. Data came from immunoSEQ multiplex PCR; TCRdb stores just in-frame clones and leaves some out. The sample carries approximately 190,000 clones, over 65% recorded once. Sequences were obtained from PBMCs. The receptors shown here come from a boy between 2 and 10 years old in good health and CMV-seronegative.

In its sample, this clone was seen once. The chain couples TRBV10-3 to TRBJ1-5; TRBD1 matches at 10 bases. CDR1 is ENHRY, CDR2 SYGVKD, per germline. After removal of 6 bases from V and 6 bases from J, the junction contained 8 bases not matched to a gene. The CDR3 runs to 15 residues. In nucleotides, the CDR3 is TGTGCCATCAGAGCCGGGACAGGGGACGGTCAGCCCCAGCATTTT. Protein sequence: CAIRAGTGDGQPQHF.

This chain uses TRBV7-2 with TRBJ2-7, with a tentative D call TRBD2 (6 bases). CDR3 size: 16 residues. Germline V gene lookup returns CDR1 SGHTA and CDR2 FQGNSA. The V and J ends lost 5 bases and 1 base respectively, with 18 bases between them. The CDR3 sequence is CASSRTTSFSSYEQYF. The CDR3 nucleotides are TGTGCCAGCAGCCGGACTACATCCTTCTCATCCTACGAGCAGTACTTC.

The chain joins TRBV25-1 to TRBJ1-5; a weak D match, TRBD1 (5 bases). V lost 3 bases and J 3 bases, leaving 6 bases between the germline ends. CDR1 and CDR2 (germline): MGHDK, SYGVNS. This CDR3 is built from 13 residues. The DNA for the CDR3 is TGTGCCAGCAGTGAGACAGCCAATCAGCCCCAGCATTTT. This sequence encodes CASSETANQPQHF.

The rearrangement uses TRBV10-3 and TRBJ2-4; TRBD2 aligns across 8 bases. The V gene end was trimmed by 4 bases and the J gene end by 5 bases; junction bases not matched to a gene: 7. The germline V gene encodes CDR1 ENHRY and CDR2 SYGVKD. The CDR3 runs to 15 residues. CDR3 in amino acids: CAISGERGQQNIQYF. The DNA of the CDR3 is TGTGCCATCAGTGGGGAGCGGGGGCAACAAAACATTCAGTACTTC.

CDR3 region: CASSEVPSGTDTQYF. DNA for the CDR3: TGTGCCAGCAGTGAAGTCCCGTCCGGCACAGATACGCAGTATTTT. V usage is TRBV6-1 and J usage is TRBJ2-3; D remains unclear. Trimming shortened V by 1 base and J by 1 base, and 9 bases separated the two germline ends. The CDR3 has 15 residues. CDR1 is MNHNS and CDR2 is SASEGT in the germline V gene.

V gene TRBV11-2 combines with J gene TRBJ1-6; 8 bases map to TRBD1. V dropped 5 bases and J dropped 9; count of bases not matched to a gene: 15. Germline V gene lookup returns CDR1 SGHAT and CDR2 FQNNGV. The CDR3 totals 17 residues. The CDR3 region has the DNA TGTGCCAGCAGCCCGACCCAGGGGGCTATCCGGGGTTCACCCCTCCACTTT. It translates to CASSPTQGAIRGSPLHF.

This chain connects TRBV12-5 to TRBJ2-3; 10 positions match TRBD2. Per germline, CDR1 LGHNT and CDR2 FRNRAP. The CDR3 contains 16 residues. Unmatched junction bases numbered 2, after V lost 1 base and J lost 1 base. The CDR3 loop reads CASGLGLAGGTDTQYF. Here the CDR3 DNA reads TGTGCTAGTGGTTTGGGCCTAGCGGGGGGCACAGATACGCAGTATTTT.

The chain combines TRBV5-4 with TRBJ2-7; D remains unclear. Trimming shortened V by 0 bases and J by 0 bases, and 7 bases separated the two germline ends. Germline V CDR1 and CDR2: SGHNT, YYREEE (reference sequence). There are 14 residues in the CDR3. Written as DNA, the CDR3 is TGTGCCAGCAGCTTGGGTCTGAGCTCCTACGAGCAGTACTTC. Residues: CASSLGLSSYEQYF.

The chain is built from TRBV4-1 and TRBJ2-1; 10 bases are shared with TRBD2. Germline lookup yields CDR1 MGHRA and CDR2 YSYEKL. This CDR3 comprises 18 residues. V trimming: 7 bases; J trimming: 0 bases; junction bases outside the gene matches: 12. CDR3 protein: CASTHRKRGGLSYNEQFF. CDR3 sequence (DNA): TGCGCCAGCACCCACAGAAAGCGGGGGGGCCTCTCCTACAATGAGCAGTTCTTC.

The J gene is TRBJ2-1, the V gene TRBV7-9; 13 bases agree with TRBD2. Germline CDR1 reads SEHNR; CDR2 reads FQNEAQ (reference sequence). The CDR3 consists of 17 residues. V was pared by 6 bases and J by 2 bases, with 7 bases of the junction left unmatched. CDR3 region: CASRRLAGGLTYNEQFF. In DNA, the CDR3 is TGTGCCAGCAGGAGACTAGCGGGGGGCCTGACCTACAATGAGCAGTTCTTC.

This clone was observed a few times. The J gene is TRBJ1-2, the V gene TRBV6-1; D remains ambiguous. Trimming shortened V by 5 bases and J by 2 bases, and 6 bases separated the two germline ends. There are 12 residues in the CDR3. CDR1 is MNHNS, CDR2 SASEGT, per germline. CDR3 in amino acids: CASSHRNYGYTF. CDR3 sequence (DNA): TGTGCCAGCAGTCACAGAAACTATGGCTACACCTTC.

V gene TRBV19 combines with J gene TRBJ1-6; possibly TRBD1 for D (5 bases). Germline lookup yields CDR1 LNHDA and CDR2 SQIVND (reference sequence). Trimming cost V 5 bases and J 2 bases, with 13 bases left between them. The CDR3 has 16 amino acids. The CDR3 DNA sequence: TGTGCCAGTAGTCAGGGACTTCCGACCTATAATTCACCCCTCCACTTT. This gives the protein CASSQGLPTYNSPLHF.

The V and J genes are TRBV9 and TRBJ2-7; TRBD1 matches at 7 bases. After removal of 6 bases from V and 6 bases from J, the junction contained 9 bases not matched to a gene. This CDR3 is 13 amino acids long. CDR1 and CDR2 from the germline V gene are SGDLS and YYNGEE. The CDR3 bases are TGTGCCAGCATCGACAGGGTAAGGAGCGAGCAGTACTTC. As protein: CASIDRVRSEQYF.

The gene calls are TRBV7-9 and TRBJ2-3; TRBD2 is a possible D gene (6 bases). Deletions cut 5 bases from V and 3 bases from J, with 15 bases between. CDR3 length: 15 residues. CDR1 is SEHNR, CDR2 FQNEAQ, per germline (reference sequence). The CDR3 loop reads CASSAAGIRTDTQYF. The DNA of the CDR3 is TGTGCCAGCAGCGCCGCGGGGATTAGGACAGATACGCAGTATTTT.

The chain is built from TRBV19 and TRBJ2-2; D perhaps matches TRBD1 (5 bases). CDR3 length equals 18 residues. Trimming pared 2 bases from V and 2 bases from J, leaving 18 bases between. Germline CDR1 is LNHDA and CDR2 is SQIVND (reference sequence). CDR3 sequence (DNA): TGTGCCAGTAGTATATCAATCCAGGCAGGGTCAAACACCGGGGAGCTGTTTTTT. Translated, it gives CASSISIQAGSNTGELFF. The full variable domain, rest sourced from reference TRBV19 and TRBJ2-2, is DGGITQSPKYLFRKEGQNVTLSCEQNLNHDAMYWYRQDPGQGLRLIYYSQIVNDFQKGDIAEGYSVSREKKESFPLTVTSAQKNPTAFYLCASSISIQAGSNTGELFFGEGSRLTVL.

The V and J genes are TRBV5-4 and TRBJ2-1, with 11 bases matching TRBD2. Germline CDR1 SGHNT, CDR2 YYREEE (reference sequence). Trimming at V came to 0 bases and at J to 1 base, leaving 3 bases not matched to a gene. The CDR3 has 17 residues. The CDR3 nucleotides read TGTGCCAGCAGCTTGGTACTAGCGGGGGCATCCTACAATGAGCAGTTCTTC. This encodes CASSLVLAGASYNEQFF.

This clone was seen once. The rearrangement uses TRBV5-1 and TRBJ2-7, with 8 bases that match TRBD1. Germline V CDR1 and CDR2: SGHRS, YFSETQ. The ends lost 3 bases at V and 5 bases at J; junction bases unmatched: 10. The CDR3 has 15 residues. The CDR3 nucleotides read TGCGCCAGCAGCTGGGGGACAGGTTGGGGCAACGAGCAGTACTTC. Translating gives CASSWGTGWGNEQYF.

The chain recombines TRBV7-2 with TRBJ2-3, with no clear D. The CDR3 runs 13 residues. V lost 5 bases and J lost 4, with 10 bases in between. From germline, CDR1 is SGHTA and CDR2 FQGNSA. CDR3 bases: TGTGCCAGCAGCGATCAGGTACCAGATACGCAGTATTTT. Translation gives CASSDQVPDTQYF.

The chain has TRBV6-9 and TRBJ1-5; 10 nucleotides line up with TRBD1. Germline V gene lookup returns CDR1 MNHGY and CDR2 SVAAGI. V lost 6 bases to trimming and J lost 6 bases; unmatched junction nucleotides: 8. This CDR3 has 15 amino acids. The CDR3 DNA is TGTGCCAGCAGCCACGACAGGGGGCGAAGTCAGCCCCAGCATTTT. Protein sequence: CASSHDRGRSQPQHF.

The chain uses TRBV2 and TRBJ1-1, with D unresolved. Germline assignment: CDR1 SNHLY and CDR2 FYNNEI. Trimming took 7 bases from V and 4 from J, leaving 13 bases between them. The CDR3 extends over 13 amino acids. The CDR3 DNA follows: TGTGCCAGCATTGGTGGCGGATTCACTGAAGCTTTCTTT. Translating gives CASIGGGFTEAFF.

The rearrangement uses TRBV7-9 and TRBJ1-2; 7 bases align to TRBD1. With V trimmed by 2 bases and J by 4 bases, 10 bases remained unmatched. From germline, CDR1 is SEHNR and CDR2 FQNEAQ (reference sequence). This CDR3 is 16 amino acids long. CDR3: CASSLMRGTAIYGYTF. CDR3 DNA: TGTGCCAGCAGCTTAATGAGGGGGACAGCGATCTATGGCTACACCTTC.

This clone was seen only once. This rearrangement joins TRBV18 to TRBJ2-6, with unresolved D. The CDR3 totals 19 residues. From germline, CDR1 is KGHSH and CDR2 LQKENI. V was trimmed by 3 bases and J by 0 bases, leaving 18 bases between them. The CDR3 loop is CASSPIFDTAVSGANVLTF. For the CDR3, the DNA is TGTGCCAGCTCACCCATTTTCGACACTGCAGTCTCTGGGGCCAACGTCCTGACTTTC.

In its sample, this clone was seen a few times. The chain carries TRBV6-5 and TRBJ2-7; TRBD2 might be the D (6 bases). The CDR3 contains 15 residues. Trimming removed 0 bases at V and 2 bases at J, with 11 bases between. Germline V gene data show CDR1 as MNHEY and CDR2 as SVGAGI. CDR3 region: CASSYSWTGAYEQYF. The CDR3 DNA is TGTGCCAGCAGTTACTCGTGGACGGGGGCCTACGAGCAGTACTTC.

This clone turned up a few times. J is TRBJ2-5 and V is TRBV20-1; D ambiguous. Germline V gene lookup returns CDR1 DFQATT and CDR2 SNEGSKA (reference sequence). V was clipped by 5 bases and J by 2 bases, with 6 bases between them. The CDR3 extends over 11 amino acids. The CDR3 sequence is CSAPGQETQYF. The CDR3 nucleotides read TGCAGTGCTCCCGGGCAAGAGACCCAGTACTTC.

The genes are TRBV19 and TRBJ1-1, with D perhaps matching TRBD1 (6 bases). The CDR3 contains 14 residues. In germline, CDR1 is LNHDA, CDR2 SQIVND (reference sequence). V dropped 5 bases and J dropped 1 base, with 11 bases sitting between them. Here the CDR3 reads CASSLQGWNTEAFF. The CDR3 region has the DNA TGTGCCAGTAGTCTACAGGGTTGGAACACTGAAGCTTTCTTT.